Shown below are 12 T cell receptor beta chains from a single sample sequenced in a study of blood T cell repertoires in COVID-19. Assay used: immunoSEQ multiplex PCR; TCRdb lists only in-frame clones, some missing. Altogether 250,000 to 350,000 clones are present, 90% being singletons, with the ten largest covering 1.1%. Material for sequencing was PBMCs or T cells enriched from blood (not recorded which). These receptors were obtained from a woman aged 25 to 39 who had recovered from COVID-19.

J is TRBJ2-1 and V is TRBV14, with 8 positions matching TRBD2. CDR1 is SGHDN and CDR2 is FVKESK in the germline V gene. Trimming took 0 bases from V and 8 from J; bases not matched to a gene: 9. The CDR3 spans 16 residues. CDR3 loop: CASSQDPGLALYEQFF. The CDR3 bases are TGTGCCAGCAGCCAAGATCCCGGACTAGCTCTGTATGAGCAGTTCTTC.

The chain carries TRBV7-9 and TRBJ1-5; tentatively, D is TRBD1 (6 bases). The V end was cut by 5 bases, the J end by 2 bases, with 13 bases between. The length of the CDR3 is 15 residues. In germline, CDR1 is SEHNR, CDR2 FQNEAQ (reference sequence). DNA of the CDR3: TGTGCCAGCAGCCGTCAGGGGCCGGGCAATCAGCCCCAGCATTTT. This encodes CASSRQGPGNQPQHF. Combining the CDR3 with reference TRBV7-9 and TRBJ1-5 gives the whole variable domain DTGVSQNPRHKITKRGQNVTFRCDPISEHNRLYWYRQTLGQGPEFLTYFQNEAQLEKSRLLSDRFSAERPKGSFSTLEIQRTEQGDSAMYLCASSRQGPGNQPQHFGDGTRLSIL.

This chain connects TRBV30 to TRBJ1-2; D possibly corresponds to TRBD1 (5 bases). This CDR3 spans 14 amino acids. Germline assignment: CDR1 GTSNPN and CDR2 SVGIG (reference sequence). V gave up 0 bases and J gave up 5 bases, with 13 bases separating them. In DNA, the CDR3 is TGTGCCTGGAGTGTAGGTGGGGCCAGTTATGGCTACACCTTC. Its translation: CAWSVGGASYGYTF.

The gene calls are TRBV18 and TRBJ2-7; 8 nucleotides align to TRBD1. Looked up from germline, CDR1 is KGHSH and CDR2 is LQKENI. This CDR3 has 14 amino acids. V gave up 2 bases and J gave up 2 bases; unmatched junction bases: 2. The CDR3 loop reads CASSPGTGAYEQYF. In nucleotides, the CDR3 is TGTGCCAGCTCACCAGGGACAGGCGCCTACGAGCAGTACTTC.

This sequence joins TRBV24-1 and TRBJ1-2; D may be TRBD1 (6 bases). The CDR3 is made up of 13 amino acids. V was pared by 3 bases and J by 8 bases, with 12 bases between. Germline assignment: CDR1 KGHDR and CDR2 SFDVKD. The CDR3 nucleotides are TGTGCCACCAGTGATACCGGACAGCGCGGCTACACCTTC. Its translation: CATSDTGQRGYTF.

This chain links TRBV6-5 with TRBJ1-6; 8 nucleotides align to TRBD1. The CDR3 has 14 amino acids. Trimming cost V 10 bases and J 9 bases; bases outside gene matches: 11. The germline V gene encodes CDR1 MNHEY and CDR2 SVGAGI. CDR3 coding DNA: TGTGCCACCCTACCTCGACAGGGGATTTCACCCCTCCACTTT. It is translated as CATLPRQGISPLHF.

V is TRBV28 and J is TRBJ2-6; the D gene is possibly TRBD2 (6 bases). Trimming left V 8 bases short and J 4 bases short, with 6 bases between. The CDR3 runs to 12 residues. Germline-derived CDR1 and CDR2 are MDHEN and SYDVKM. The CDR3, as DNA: TGTGCCAGCCGGGGGGGGGCCAACGTCCTGACTTTC. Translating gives CASRGGANVLTF.

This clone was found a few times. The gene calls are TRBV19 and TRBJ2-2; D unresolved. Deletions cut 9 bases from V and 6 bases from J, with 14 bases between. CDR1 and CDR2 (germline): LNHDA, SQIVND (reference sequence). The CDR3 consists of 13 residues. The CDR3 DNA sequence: TGTGCCAGCGACCGAGACGGAGCCGGGGAGCTGTTTTTT. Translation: CASDRDGAGELFF.

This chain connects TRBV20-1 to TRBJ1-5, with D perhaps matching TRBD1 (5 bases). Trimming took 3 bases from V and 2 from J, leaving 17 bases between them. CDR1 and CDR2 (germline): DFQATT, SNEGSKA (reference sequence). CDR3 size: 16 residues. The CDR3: CSASWGEDPGNQPQHF. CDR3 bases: TGCAGTGCTAGTTGGGGGGAGGACCCAGGCAATCAGCCCCAGCATTTT.

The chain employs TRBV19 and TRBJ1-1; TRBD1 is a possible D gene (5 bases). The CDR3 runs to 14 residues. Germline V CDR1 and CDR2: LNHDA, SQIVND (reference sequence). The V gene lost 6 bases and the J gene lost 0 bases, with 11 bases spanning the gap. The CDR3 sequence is CASRLTVMNTEAFF. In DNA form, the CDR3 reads TGTGCCAGTAGGCTGACAGTCATGAACACTGAAGCTTTCTTT.

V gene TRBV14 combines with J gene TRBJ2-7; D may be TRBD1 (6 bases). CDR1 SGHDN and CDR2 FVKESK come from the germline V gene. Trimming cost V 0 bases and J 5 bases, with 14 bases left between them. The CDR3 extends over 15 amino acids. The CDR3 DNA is TGTGCCAGCAGCCAAGATGGGGGCCGCTACGACGAGCAGTACTTC. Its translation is CASSQDGGRYDEQYF.

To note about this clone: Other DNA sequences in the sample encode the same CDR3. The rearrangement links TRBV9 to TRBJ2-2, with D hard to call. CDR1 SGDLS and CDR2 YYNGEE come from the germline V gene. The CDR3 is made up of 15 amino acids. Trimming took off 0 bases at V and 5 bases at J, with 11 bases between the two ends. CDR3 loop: CASSVGGSRTGELFF. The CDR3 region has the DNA TGTGCCAGCAGCGTAGGAGGCTCCCGAACCGGGGAGCTGTTTTTT.